This TCR beta chain comes out of a study of sequential checkpoint blockade in melanoma. The CDR3 runs to 15 residues. The V segment lost 6 bases and the J segment 6 bases; nucleotides outside the gene matches: 11. Germline CDR1 is MNHEY and CDR2 is SVGAGI. Treatment reported: randomized to nivolumab then ipilimumab (arm A) or the reverse (arm B). Assay: immunoSEQ multiplex PCR; the TCRdb copy retains only in-frame clones and omits some. The profile shows approximately 15,000 clones, approximately 80% of them singletons. This TCR was sampled from a human donor with melanoma. Sample: CD8+ T cells sorted from blood (inferred from file names), taken from a patient given nivolumab and ipilimumab in sequence. The chain uses TRBV6-5 and TRBJ2-7; 10 bases agree with TRBD1. The CDR3 sequence: CASSPLLWTGGEQYF. CDR3 nucleotide sequence: TGTGCCAGCAGCCCTCTTTTGTGGACAGGGGGCGAGCAGTACTTC.